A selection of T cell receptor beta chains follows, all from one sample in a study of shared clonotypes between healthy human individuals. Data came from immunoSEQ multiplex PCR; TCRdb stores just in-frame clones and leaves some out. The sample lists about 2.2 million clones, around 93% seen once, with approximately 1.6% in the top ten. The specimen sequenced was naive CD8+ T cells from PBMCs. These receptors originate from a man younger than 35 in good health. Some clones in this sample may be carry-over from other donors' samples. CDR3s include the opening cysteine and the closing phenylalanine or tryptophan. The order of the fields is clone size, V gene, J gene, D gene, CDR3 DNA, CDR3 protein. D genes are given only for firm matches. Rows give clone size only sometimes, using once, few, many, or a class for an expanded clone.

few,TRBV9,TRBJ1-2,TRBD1,TGTGCCAGCAGCGTAGGGGACAGGGTGGACTATGGCTACACCTTC,CASSVGDRVDYGYTF
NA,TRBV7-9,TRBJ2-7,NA,TGTGCCAGCAGCTTGGCAGGGTTATACGAGCAGTACTTC,CASSLAGLYEQYF
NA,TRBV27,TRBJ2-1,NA,TGTGCCAGCAGTCCCCTAAGCGGTTCCTACAATGAGCAGTTCTTC,CASSPLSGSYNEQFF
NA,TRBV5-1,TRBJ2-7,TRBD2,TGCGCCAGCAGCCGGAGCGGGAACTCCTACGAGCAGTACTTC,CASSRSGNSYEQYF
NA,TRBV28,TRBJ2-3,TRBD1,TGTGCCAGCGCTCCTCTCATCTTTTTCGGACAGGGGGTGAGCACAGATACGCAGTATTTT,CASAPLIFFGQGVSTDTQYF
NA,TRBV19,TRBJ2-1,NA,TGTGCCAGTAGTACCCCGGCGGGGAGCCTCTACAATGAGCAGTTCTTC,CASSTPAGSLYNEQFF
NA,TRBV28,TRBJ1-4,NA,TGTGCCAGCAGGGGGGGCGGAAGACGATGGAGTAATGAAAAACTGTTTTTT,CASRGGGRRWSNEKLFF
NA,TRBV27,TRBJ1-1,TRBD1,TGTGCCAGCAGCTGGGGACAGGGGGCGCCTGAAGCTTTCTTT,CASSWGQGAPEAFF
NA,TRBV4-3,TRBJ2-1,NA,TGCGCCAGCAGCCAAGTCGGCAGGAGCAATGAGCAGTTCTTC,CASSQVGRSNEQFF
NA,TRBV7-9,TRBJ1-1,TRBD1,TGTGCCAGCAGCCCGGTACAGGGGCACACTGAAGCTTTCTTT,CASSPVQGHTEAFF
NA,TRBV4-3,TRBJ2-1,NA,TGCGCCAGCAGCCAAGATAACTTCTACTCCTACAATGAGCAGTTCTTC,CASSQDNFYSYNEQFF
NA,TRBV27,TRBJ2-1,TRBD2,TGTGCCAGCAGAGAAAGTACTAGCGGGAGAAATGAGCAGTTCTTC,CASRESTSGRNEQFF
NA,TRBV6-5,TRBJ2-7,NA,TGTGCCAGCAGTCCAGGGGAAGAGAACGAGCAGTACTTC,CASSPGEENEQYF
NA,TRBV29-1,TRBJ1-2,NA,TGCAGCGTTGGGCCCCTTTGGGGCAACGGTGAGGGCTACACCTTC,CSVGPLWGNGEGYTF
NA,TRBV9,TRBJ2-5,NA,TGTGCCAGCAGCGGGGGGGCCCGATCGGAGACCCAGTACTTC,CASSGGARSETQYF
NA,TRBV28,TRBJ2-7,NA,TGTGCCAGCAGCCTGAGACGAGGTGAGCAGTACTTC,CASSLRRGEQYF
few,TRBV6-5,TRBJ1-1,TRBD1,TGTGCCAGCAGTTACTCTTGGGACAGGTACACTGAAGCTTTCTTT,CASSYSWDRYTEAFF
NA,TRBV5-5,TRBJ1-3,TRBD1,TGTGCCAGCAGCTCCTACAGGGGGTCTTACTCTGGAAACACCATATATTTT,CASSSYRGSYSGNTIYF
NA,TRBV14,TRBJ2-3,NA,TGTGCCAGCAGCCAAGATTGGGGATGGTCAAGCACCAGTTTT,CASSQDWGWSSTSF
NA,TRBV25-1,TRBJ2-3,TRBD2,TGTGCCAGCAGTGGTCGGGAGGGCGGCACAGATACGCAGTATTTT,CASSGREGGTDTQYF
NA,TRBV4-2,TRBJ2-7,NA,TGTGCCAGCAGCCCCGATCTGTACCTCTCCTACGAGCAGTACTTC,CASSPDLYLSYEQYF
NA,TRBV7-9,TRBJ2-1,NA,TGTGCCAGCAGGCTCCGGGGGGGACAGCCCCTCGGTGAGCAGTTCTTC,CASRLRGGQPLGEQFF
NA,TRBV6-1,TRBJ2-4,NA,TGTGCCAGCAGTGAGACGGCAAACATTCAGTACTTC,CASSETANIQYF
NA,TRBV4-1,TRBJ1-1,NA,TGCGCCAGCAGCACCCGGGCAGGGGAGGCTTTCTTT,CASSTRAGEAFF
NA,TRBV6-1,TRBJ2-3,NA,TGTGCCAGCAGTGCCCTTAGAGGAGCGGGTGTAGATACGCAGTATTTT,CASSALRGAGVDTQYF
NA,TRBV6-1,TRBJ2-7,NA,TGTGCCAGCAGTGAATTTGGCCCTGCCTACGAGCAGTACTTC,CASSEFGPAYEQYF
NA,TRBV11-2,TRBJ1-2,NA,TGTGCCAGCAGCTTGTCAGGAGGGGTGGGTGGCTACACCTTC,CASSLSGGVGGYTF
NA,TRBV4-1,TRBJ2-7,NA,TGCGCCAGCAGCCACCCCCGCGGGGCGGCCTACGAGCAGTACTTC,CASSHPRGAAYEQYF
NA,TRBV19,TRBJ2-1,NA,TGTGCCAGTAGGAGGGACAAATACAATGAGCAGTTCTTC,CASRRDKYNEQFF
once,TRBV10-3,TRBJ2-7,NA,TGTGCCATCAGTGAAATAAACTACGAGCAGTACTTC,CAISEINYEQYF
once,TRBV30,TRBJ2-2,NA,TGTGCCTGGAGTGATCTGAGGGCCGGGGAGCTGTTTTTT,CAWSDLRAGELFF
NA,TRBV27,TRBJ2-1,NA,TGTGCCAGCAGAACCGGGACTGGCTACAATGAGCAGTTCTTC,CASRTGTGYNEQFF
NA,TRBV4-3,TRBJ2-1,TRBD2,TGCGCCAGCAGCCAAGATTCTTTCGGGACTAGCGCCACCCGGAGCTCCTACAATGAGCAGTTCTTC,CASSQDSFGTSATRSSYNEQFF
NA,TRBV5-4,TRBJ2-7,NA,TGTGCCAGCAGCTTGGAGACAGACTCCTACGAGCAGTACTTC,CASSLETDSYEQYF
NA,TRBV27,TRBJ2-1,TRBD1,TGTGCCACCTCACTCGGACAGGGCTTACTTGAGCAGTTCTTC,CATSLGQGLLEQFF
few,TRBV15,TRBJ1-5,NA,TGTGCCACCAGCAGAGATTCGGGTTCGCCCCAGCATTTT,CATSRDSGSPQHF
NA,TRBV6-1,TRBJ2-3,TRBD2,TGTGCCAGCAGTACTAAGCGGGAGTCGGTAGATACGCAGTATTTT,CASSTKRESVDTQYF
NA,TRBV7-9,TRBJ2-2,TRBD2,TGTGCCAGCAGCTTCAAAGCGGGAGGGTACGGGGAGCTGTTTTTT,CASSFKAGGYGELFF
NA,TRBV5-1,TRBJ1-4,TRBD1,TGCGCCAGCAGCGCGGGACAGGGTGGCATTGATGAAAAACTGTTTTTT,CASSAGQGGIDEKLFF
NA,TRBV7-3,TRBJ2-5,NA,TGTGCCAGCAGTCTGCGGGGCCAGCGGGAGACCCAGTACTTC,CASSLRGQRETQYF
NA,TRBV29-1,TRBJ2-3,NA,TGCAGCGTTGCGGTCAGGGCCACAGATACGCAGTATTTT,CSVAVRATDTQYF
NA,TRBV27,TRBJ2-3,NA,TGTGCCAGCAGTTTGTTCTTTGGCAACACAGATACGCAGTATTTT,CASSLFFGNTDTQYF
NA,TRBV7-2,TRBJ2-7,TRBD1,TGTGCCAGCAGCTCCCGACAGGGGAGGTACGAGCAGTACTTC,CASSSRQGRYEQYF
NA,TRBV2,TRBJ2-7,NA,TGTGCCAGCAGTGAAGCGCTCCTTATTTACGAGCAGTACTTC,CASSEALLIYEQYF
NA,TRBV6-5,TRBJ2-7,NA,TGTGCCAGCAGTTACTCGAATCCGGACTCCTACGAGCAGTACTTC,CASSYSNPDSYEQYF
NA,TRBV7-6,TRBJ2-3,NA,TGTGCCAGCAGCTTAGACCCAACAGATACGCAGTATTTT,CASSLDPTDTQYF
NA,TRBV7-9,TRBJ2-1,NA,TGTGCCAGCAGCGACGACGACACGAGGCAAAATGAGCAGTTCTTC,CASSDDDTRQNEQFF
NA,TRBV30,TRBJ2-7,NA,TGTGCCTGGAGTGTAGCAGGGAACGAGCAGTACTTC,CAWSVAGNEQYF
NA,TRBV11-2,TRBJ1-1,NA,TGTGCCAGCAGCTTAGACAGGGTCACTGAAGCTTTCTTT,CASSLDRVTEAFF
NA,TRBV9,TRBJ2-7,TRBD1,TGTGCCAGCAGCGTCACAGGGGGCTCCTACGAGCAGTACTTC,CASSVTGGSYEQYF
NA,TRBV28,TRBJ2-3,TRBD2,TGTGCCAGCAGTTTCAGACTAGCGAGTTATTTTCTCACAGATACGCAGTATTTT,CASSFRLASYFLTDTQYF
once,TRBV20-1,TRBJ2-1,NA,TGCAGTGCTAGGTACGGAGGGCAGTTCTTC,CSARYGGQFF
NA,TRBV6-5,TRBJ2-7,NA,TGTGCCAGCAGCCACAGACAGGTAACCTACGAGCAGTACTTC,CASSHRQVTYEQYF
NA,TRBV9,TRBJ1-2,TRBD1,TGTGCCAGCAGCGTCGGGACAGGGGATTGCACCTTC,CASSVGTGDCTF
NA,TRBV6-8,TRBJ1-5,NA,TGTGCCAGCAGTTACTCAGGGGGGCTCAATCAGCCCCAGCATTTT,CASSYSGGLNQPQHF
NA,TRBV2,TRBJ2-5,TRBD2,TGTGCCAGCAAGGGAGGGATAACCCAAGAGACCCAGTACTTC,CASKGGITQETQYF
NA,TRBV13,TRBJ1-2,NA,TGTGCCAGCAGCTTAGCCGAGAACTATGGCTACACCTTC,CASSLAENYGYTF
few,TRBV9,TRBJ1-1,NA,TGTGCCAGCAGCGTGGGGGGTACTGAAGCTTTCTTT,CASSVGGTEAFF
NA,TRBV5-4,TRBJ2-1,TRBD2,TGTGCCAGCAGCTTGGCGGGGCGGGAGAGTCGAAATGAGCAGTTCTTC,CASSLAGRESRNEQFF